The clone carrying this T cell receptor beta chain was detected only a few times. Its specificity is unknown. These data come from a study of OX40 agonist ivuxolimab in advanced cancers. Overall study: Earlier anti-PD-1, anti-PD-L1 or anti-CTLA-4 therapy was permitted; 30% to 50% had received some.

V was cut by 9 bases and J by 1 base, with 6 bases left in between. The V gene's germline CDR1 is SNHLY and CDR2 FYNNEI. The length of the CDR3 is 11 residues. Only in-frame clones appear in the TCRdb table, and some are missing; sequencing was by immunoSEQ multiplex PCR. The profile shows 10,000 to 13,000 clones, around 70% of them singletons. Study results and limitations: CD8+ T cells (on average) carried more expanded clones than CD4+ T cells. With doses of 0.1 to 3.0 mg/kg, CD4+ and CD8+ blood T cells had undergone clonal expansion by week 6.

The source was CD4+ or CD8+ T cells sorted from blood, collected in a trial of the OX40 agonist ivuxolimab. The rearrangement links TRBV2 to TRBJ1-1; D gene unclear. This clonotype originated in an adult with an advanced solid tumor such as melanoma, head and neck, liver or kidney cancer. For the CDR3, the DNA is TGTGCCAGGGACGCGAACACTGAAGCTTTCTTT. Its translation: CARDANTEAFF.